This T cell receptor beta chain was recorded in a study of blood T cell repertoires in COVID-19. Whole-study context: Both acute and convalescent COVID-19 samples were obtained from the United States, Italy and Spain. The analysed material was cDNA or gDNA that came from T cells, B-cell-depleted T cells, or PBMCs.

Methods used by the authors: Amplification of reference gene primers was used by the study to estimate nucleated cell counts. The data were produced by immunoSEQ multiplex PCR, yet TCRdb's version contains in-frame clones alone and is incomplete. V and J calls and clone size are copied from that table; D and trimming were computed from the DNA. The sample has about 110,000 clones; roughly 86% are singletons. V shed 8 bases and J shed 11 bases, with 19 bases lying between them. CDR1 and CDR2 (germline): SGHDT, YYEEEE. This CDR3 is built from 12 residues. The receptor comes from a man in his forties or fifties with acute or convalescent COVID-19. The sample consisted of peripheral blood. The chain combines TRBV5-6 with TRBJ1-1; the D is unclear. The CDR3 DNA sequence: TGTGCCAGTCGAACTTCGGACTCTCGGGCTTTCTTT. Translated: CASRTSDSRAFF.